This T cell receptor (beta chain) was sequenced in a study of early T cells in non-severe SARS-CoV-2 infection. Looking at the study overall: Chains stayed unpaired after sequencing of bulk RNA from unsorted whole blood.

Overall study findings and caveats: VDJdb matching, biased toward anti-spike CD8 responses, missed private and CD4 specificities.

Individually, cDNA molecules had unique molecular identifiers attached to them. A single record per CDR3 protein comes from TCRdb applying MiXCR to the 5' RACE reads. The sample has more than 85,000 distinct CDR3 sequences, approximately 17% seen once. The V end lost 1 base, the J end lost 5 bases, and 14 bases lay between the germline ends. The CDR3 extends over 15 amino acids. Per germline, CDR1 LGHNA and CDR2 YSLEER. Details on this clonotype: Its antigen remains unidentified.

The TCR originated in an adult who was a healthcare worker with PCR-confirmed SARS-CoV-2 infection or an uninfected control (not recorded which). Material for sequencing was whole blood. V usage is TRBV4-3 and J usage is TRBJ1-1; D is unclear. The CDR3 sequence is CASSQVSARLTEAFF. The DNA of the CDR3 is TGCGCCAGCAGCCAAGTAAGCGCAAGGCTTACTGAAGCTTTCTTT.